Presented here are 17 T cell receptor beta chains from one specimen sequenced in a study of breast tumors, draining lymph nodes, adjacent tissues. TCRdb processed the multiplex PCR reads anew with MiXCR; each CDR3 protein has one entry. Here the sample spans 20,000 or so distinct CDR3 sequences, 43% being singletons. Sample: breast tumor tissue. The source is a female donor with breast cancer. Some clones in this sample may be carry-over from other donors' samples.

The V call is TRBV5-1, the J call TRBJ2-1; 15 bases are a match to TRBD2. The CDR3 is made up of 19 amino acids. Looked up from germline, CDR1 is SGHRS and CDR2 is YFSETQ. Losses at the gene ends were 7 bases for V and 4 bases for J; bases not matched to a gene: 15. Here the CDR3 reads CASGLKGLAGGSSYNEQFF. In DNA form, the CDR3 reads TGCGCCAGCGGGCTTAAGGGACTAGCGGGAGGATCGTCTTACAATGAGCAGTTCTTC.

The rearrangement joins TRBV25-1 to TRBJ2-1, with D possibly matching TRBD2 (7 bases). V gave up 3 bases and J gave up 8 bases, with 20 bases separating them. The CDR3 loop spans 16 amino acids. CDR1 and CDR2 from the germline V gene are MGHDK and SYGVNS. The CDR3 DNA is TGTGCCAGCAGTGAGGGGACATCGGGGGAGGGTGATGAGCAGTTCTTC. Residues: CASSEGTSGEGDEQFF.

The chain links TRBV7-9 to TRBJ2-7; possibly TRBD2 for D (6 bases). The CDR3 length is 12 residues. Germline V gene data show CDR1 as SEHNR and CDR2 as FQNEAQ (reference sequence). Trimming took off 3 bases at V and 6 bases at J, with 9 bases between the two ends. CDR3 DNA: TGTGCCAGCAGCTTGCGGGGTTTCGAGCAGTACTTC. Its translation: CASSLRGFEQYF. The full variable domain, completed using reference TRBV7-9 and TRBJ2-7, is DTGVSQNPRHKITKRGQNVTFRCDPISEHNRLYWYRQTLGQGPEFLTYFQNEAQLEKSRLLSDRFSAERPKGSFSTLEIQRTEQGDSAMYLCASSLRGFEQYFGPGTRLTVT.

Ten or more counts support this clonotype. This rearrangement joins TRBV19 to TRBJ1-2; no definite D call. The CDR3 sequence is 14 residues long. Germline V gene lookup returns CDR1 LNHDA and CDR2 SQIVND (reference sequence). The germline V and J ends were trimmed by 0 bases and 6 bases, with 11 bases remaining between them. Here the CDR3 reads CASSIEAESNGYTF. The CDR3 DNA reads as TGTGCCAGTAGTATAGAGGCGGAGTCCAATGGCTACACCTTC.

The J gene is TRBJ1-4, the V gene TRBV20-1; TRBD1 matches 9 bases. The CDR3 covers 13 residues. J lost 5 bases, V lost 4 bases, and 2 bases had no gene match. Germline lookup yields CDR1 DFQATT and CDR2 SNEGSKA (reference sequence). The CDR3 sequence is CSAMTGGNEKLFF. As DNA, the CDR3 is TGCAGTGCTATGACAGGGGGGAATGAAAAACTGTTTTTT.

Within the sample, this clonotype is medium-sized (0.01 to 0.1%). The V and J genes are TRBV20-1 and TRBJ2-7, with 9 bases lining up with TRBD1. The germline gives CDR1 DFQATT, CDR2 SNEGSKA (reference sequence). The ends lost 4 bases at V and 4 bases at J; junction bases unmatched: 2. The CDR3 extends over 12 amino acids. CDR3 in amino acids: CSATDRGYEQYF. The CDR3 DNA reads TGCAGTGCTACGGACAGGGGATACGAGCAGTACTTC.

About this clonotype itself: Given a much more abundant clone one base away, this may be a read error. V is TRBV20-1 and J is TRBJ1-1; the D is unclear. The germline gives CDR1 DFQATT, CDR2 SNEGSKA (reference sequence). The CDR3 is made up of 10 amino acids. Here the CDR3 DNA reads TGCAGCTACATGGACACTGAAGCTTTCTTT. It codes for CSYMDTEAFF.

This clonotype is classed as medium-sized. V usage is TRBV20-1 and J usage is TRBJ2-7, with D possibly being TRBD1 (5 bases). This CDR3 is 14 amino acids long. Deletions cut 0 bases from V and 3 bases from J, with 12 bases between. Germline lookup yields CDR1 DFQATT and CDR2 SNEGSKA (reference sequence). CDR3 sequence: CSARDRDKRYEQYF. The CDR3 DNA reads TGCAGTGCTAGAGACAGGGATAAGCGCTACGAGCAGTACTTC.

This clonotype is classed as medium-sized. V usage is TRBV20-1 and J usage is TRBJ2-3; 7 positions agree with TRBD2. Germline CDR1 reads DFQATT; CDR2 reads SNEGSKA (reference sequence). V trimming: 5 bases; J trimming: 1 base; junction bases outside the gene matches: 9. The CDR3 length is 15 residues. CDR3 region: CSALLLADGTDTQYF. CDR3 DNA: TGCAGTGCTCTCTTGCTAGCGGACGGCACAGATACGCAGTATTTT.

The gene calls are TRBV5-1 and TRBJ2-3, with 9 bases matching TRBD1. The length of the CDR3 is 14 residues. V gave up 4 bases and J gave up 5 bases; unmatched junction bases: 5. The germline V gene encodes CDR1 SGHRS and CDR2 YFSETQ. This CDR3 is CASSRTGVEDTQYF. In DNA form, the CDR3 reads TGCGCCAGCAGCCGGACAGGGGTGGAAGATACGCAGTATTTT.

The J gene is TRBJ2-7, the V gene TRBV6-1, with a possible D match to TRBD1 (6 bases). From germline, CDR1 is MNHNS and CDR2 SASEGT. Trimming took off 6 bases at V and 2 bases at J, with 17 bases between the two ends. The CDR3 loop spans 15 amino acids. The CDR3 is CASSVSKGGTYEQYF. The CDR3 bases are TGTGCCAGCAGCGTAAGCAAAGGGGGAACCTACGAGCAGTACTTC.

In this sample, this clonotype turned up many times. The chain couples TRBV12-5 to TRBJ1-5, with D unclear. The CDR3 covers 14 residues. CDR1 and CDR2 (germline): LGHNT, FRNRAP. Trimming took off 4 bases at V and 5 bases at J, with 12 bases between the two ends. The CDR3 reads CASGSIGGDQPQHF. The CDR3 DNA follows: TGTGCTAGTGGTTCTATTGGAGGCGATCAGCCCCAGCATTTT.

This clonotype was recorded at least ten times. This may arise from a read error, as a much more abundant clone is one base away. The rearrangement links TRBV11-3 to TRBJ2-5; TRBD2 is a possible D gene (5 bases). The CDR3 spans 11 residues. In germline, CDR1 is SGHNT, CDR2 YENEEA. The CDR3 is CASSFGETPYF. The DNA of the CDR3 is TGTGCCAGCAGCTTCGGGGAGACCCCGTACTTC.

This clonotype was observed at least ten times. The chain is built from TRBV6-1 and TRBJ2-7, with D hard to call. The CDR3 is made up of 14 amino acids. Germline assignment: CDR1 MNHNS and CDR2 SASEGT. The V and J ends lost 5 bases and 0 bases respectively, with 11 bases between them. The CDR3 DNA reads as TGTGCCAGCAGTCAAAAATGGTCCTCCTACGAGCAGTACTTC. Its translation: CASSQKWSSYEQYF.

This sequence joins TRBV3-1 and TRBJ2-7; tentatively, D is TRBD1 or TRBD2 (5 bases each). V was shortened by 0 bases and J by 3 bases, with 18 bases between the two germline ends. There are 17 residues in the CDR3. Germline assignment: CDR1 LGHDT and CDR2 YNNKEL (reference sequence). This CDR3 is CASSQEALGTKGYEQYF. CDR3 bases: TGTGCCAGCAGCCAAGAAGCCCTCGGGACGAAGGGCTACGAGCAGTACTTC.

This clonotype was recorded many times. This chain uses TRBV7-8 with TRBJ2-2, with a possible D match to TRBD2 (7 bases). Germline CDR1 is SGHVS and CDR2 is FQNEAQ. There are 15 residues in the CDR3. V lost 1 base, J lost 6 bases, and 12 bases lay in between. The CDR3 DNA sequence: TGTGCCAGCAGCTTAGTAGGAGGGGGGGCCGGGGAGCTGTTTTTT. This encodes CASSLVGGGAGELFF. The full variable domain, rest sourced from reference TRBV7-8 and TRBJ2-2, is GAGVSQSPRYKVAKRGQDVALRCDPISGHVSLFWYQQALGQGPEFLTYFQNEAQLDKSGLPSDRFFAERPEGSVSTLKIQRTQQEDSAVYLCASSLVGGGAGELFFGEGSRLTVL.

The rearrangement links TRBV29-1 to TRBJ2-3; TRBD1 matches at 9 bases. CDR1 and CDR2 (germline): SQVTM, ANQGSEA. This CDR3 spans 14 amino acids. After removal of 5 bases from V and 4 bases from J, the junction contained 7 bases not matched to a gene. DNA of the CDR3: TGCAGCGTTTCTAGGACAGGGGTCTCAGATACGCAGTATTTT. Its translation: CSVSRTGVSDTQYF.